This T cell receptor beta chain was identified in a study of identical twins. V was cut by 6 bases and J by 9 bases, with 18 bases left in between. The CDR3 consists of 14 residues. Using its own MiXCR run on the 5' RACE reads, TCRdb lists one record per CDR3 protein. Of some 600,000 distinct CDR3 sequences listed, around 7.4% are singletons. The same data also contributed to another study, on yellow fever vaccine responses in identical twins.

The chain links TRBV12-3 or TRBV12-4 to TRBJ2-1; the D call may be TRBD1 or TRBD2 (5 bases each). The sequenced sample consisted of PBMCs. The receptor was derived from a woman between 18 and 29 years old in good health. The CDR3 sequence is CASSPGPQLGEQFF. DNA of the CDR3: TGTGCCAGCAGCCCGGGACCGCAACTTGGTGAGCAGTTCTTC.